This T cell receptor beta chain was recorded in a study of Graves' ophthalmopathy and Graves' hyperthyroidism. The CDR3 is 17 residues long. V was pared by 5 bases and J by 3 bases, with 10 bases of the junction left unmatched. The V gene's germline CDR1 is SGHTA and CDR2 FQGNSA. On this clonotype: Its target is not known.

Researchers took RNA transcripts and amplified TCR beta CDR3 regions from them. HTBI primers primed a first-round RT-PCR, and a second-round multiplex PCR followed. TCRdb processed the multiplex PCR reads anew with MiXCR; each CDR3 protein has one entry. The data show approximately 700,000 distinct CDR3 sequences, approximately 40% seen once. Findings of the study overall: A model of 13 signatures distinguished ophthalmopathy from stable hyperthyroidism at about 86% sensitivity and approximately 81% specificity.

This TCR came from an adult man with Graves' ophthalmopathy. Sample: peripheral blood. The V gene is TRBV7-2, the J gene TRBJ2-6; 7 nucleotides match TRBD1. DNA of the CDR3: TGTGCCAGCAGCAGTGACAGGGCAGGACTTGGGGCCAACGTCCTGACTTTC. It is translated as CASSSDRAGLGANVLTF.